Below are 10 T cell receptor beta chains sequenced from a single sample in a study of OX40 agonist ivuxolimab in advanced cancers. Measured with immunoSEQ multiplex PCR; TCRdb has only the in-frame clones, and not every one. The table has some 80,000 clones, over 85% seen once. Sequenced here: CD4+ or CD8+ T cells sorted from blood, sampled in a trial of the OX40 agonist ivuxolimab. The origin of the receptors is an adult with an advanced solid tumor such as melanoma, head and neck, liver or kidney cancer.

The chain couples TRBV5-6 to TRBJ2-6, with D perhaps matching TRBD2 (5 bases). V lost 4 bases and J lost 2, with 16 bases in between. The CDR3 covers 17 residues. Per germline, CDR1 SGHDT and CDR2 YYEEEE. CDR3 in amino acids: CASSNGGLFAGANVLTF. The CDR3 region has the DNA TGTGCCAGCAGCAATGGAGGACTGTTTGCTGGGGCCAACGTCCTGACTTTC.

V usage is TRBV19 and J usage is TRBJ1-2, with D maybe TRBD1 (5 bases). V lost 2 bases and J 8 bases, leaving 9 bases between the germline ends. The germline CDR1 and CDR2 sequences are LNHDA and SQIVND (reference sequence). This CDR3 has 12 amino acids. In nucleotides, the CDR3 is TGTGCCAGTAGTATATCGTGGGGCGGCTACACCTTC. Translating gives CASSISWGGYTF.

V and J are TRBV28 and TRBJ1-2, with 8 positions matching TRBD1. From germline, CDR1 is MDHEN and CDR2 SYDVKM. V shed 5 bases, J shed 8 bases, and the junction held 7 bases outside the gene matches. The CDR3 spans 13 residues. CDR3 nucleotides: TGTGCCAGCAGTCCCCAGGGGGCGGGGGGCTACACCTTC. This gives the protein CASSPQGAGGYTF.

CDR3 loop: CASSPGRGQGNNEQFF. The DNA of the CDR3 is TGTGCCAGCAGTCCTGGTCGGGGACAGGGCAACAATGAGCAGTTCTTC. The chain has TRBV28 and TRBJ2-1; 9 bases agree with TRBD1. V lost 5 bases to trimming and J lost 5 bases; unmatched junction nucleotides: 10. The CDR3 runs 16 residues. Germline CDR1 reads MDHEN; CDR2 reads SYDVKM.

J is TRBJ1-1 and V is TRBV10-3, with D possibly being TRBD1 (5 bases). The CDR3 has 13 residues. Germline assignment: CDR1 ENHRY and CDR2 SYGVKD. Trimming took 7 bases from V and 1 from J, leaving 10 bases between them. The CDR3 region has the DNA TGTGCCATCATCGCAGACAGGAACACTGAAGCTTTCTTT. Its translation is CAIIADRNTEAFF.

This chain links TRBV2 with TRBJ2-5; the D gene is possibly TRBD1 (6 bases). Trimming removed 2 bases at V and 2 bases at J, with 12 bases between. The CDR3 loop spans 15 amino acids. Germline V gene data show CDR1 as SNHLY and CDR2 as FYNNEI. CDR3 protein: CASSEQGTKQETQYF. CDR3 in DNA: TGTGCCAGCAGTGAACAGGGGACGAAACAAGAGACCCAGTACTTC.

The V and J genes are TRBV5-8 and TRBJ1-4; D is undetermined. CDR1 is SGHTS, CDR2 YDEGEE, per germline. V dropped 4 bases and J dropped 8 bases, with 9 bases sitting between them. This CDR3 is 12 amino acids long. CDR3: CASSLKGEKLFF. In DNA form, the CDR3 reads TGTGCCAGCAGCCTGAAGGGCGAAAAACTGTTTTTT.

This clone was observed a single time. The chain employs TRBV5-6 and TRBJ2-1, with unresolved D. V lost 0 bases and J 7 bases, leaving 8 bases between the germline ends. In germline, CDR1 is SGHDT, CDR2 YYEEEE. This CDR3 is 13 amino acids long. The DNA for the CDR3 is TGTGCCAGCAGCTTGGATAATTGGAATGAGCAGTTCTTC. Its translation: CASSLDNWNEQFF.

V is TRBV27 and J is TRBJ1-5, with D unclear. V lost 6 bases and J lost 4, with 22 bases in between. This CDR3 is 17 amino acids long. Germline CDR1 and CDR2: MNHEY and SMNVEV (reference sequence). This CDR3 reads CASSPLVWRDRNQPQHF. The CDR3 coding sequence is TGTGCCAGCAGCCCCCTGGTTTGGAGGGATCGGAATCAGCCCCAGCATTTT.

This clone has just one count. J is TRBJ2-1 and V is TRBV27, with 12 positions matching TRBD2. Germline assignment: CDR1 MNHEY and CDR2 SMNVEV (reference sequence). The CDR3 spans 15 residues. V lost 2 bases to trimming and J lost 5 bases; unmatched junction nucleotides: 1. In nucleotides, the CDR3 is TGTGCCAGCAGTTTAAGACTAGCGGGAGACAATGAGCAGTTCTTC. Translating gives CASSLRLAGDNEQFF.